This T cell receptor beta chain was sequenced during a study of cytotoxic CD8 clonotypes in ibrutinib-treated CLL. The wider study: For this cohort, patients were approximately ten relapsed/refractory and approximately 14 treatment-naive, while some 18 were IGHV unmutated.

Only in-frame clones appear in the TCRdb table, and some are missing; sequencing was by immunoSEQ multiplex PCR. The sample yields around 50,000 clones, roughly 50% seen once. This CDR3 spans 14 amino acids. Germline V CDR1 and CDR2: SNHLY, FYNNEI. Trimming took 3 bases from V and 4 from J; bases not matched to a gene: 2. A note on this clone: Different DNA sequences within this sample yield the same CDR3.

The source of this sequence is a human donor with chronic lymphocytic leukemia. Specimen: PBMCs, collected after 24 months of ibrutinib treatment. The V and J genes are TRBV2 and TRBJ2-3; TRBD1 agrees at 9 bases. The CDR3 loop reads CASSENRGPDTQYF. CDR3 coding DNA: TGTGCCAGCAGTGAGAACAGGGGGCCAGATACGCAGTATTTT.